Listed below are T cell receptor beta chains from one sample, sequenced in a study of T cell responses to AZD1222 COVID-19 vaccine. This table comes from immunoSEQ multiplex PCR, and its TCRdb copy is limited to in-frame clones, with some not included. In the table there are about 160,000 clones, about 92% of which are singletons. Sequencing was performed on peripheral blood, taken on day 0 of AZD1222 vaccination. These receptors were collected from an adult in good health. Both conserved end residues are trimmed from each CDR3. A row's size may be missing; if present it is once, few, many or a size class.

v_call: TRBV30; cdr3_length: 11; clone_size: NA; cdr3_aa: AWSVASGNTIY
v_call: TRBV7-9; cdr3_length: 12; clone_size: NA; cdr3_aa: ASSSGKSSYEQY
v_call: TRBV12-3/TRBV12-4; cdr3_length: 11; clone_size: NA; cdr3_aa: ASSLWVTGELF
v_call: TRBV28; cdr3_length: 13; clone_size: NA; cdr3_aa: ASSRTGDSGNTIY
v_call: TRBV5-6; cdr3_length: 13; clone_size: once; cdr3_aa: ASSLDGQGVNTIY
v_call: TRBV4-3; cdr3_length: 12; clone_size: NA; cdr3_aa: ASSQARTQERLF
v_call: TRBV10-1; cdr3_length: 11; clone_size: NA; cdr3_aa: ASSAQQNTEAF
v_call: TRBV7-6; cdr3_length: 12; clone_size: NA; cdr3_aa: ASSTQGTAGELF
v_call: TRBV12-3/TRBV12-4; cdr3_length: 10; clone_size: NA; cdr3_aa: ASSLAAGGYT
v_call: TRBV30; cdr3_length: 10; clone_size: NA; cdr3_aa: ACSQSSYEQY
v_call: TRBV6-1; cdr3_length: 10; clone_size: NA; cdr3_aa: ASSEATTLAF
v_call: TRBV21-1; cdr3_length: 13; clone_size: NA; cdr3_aa: ASSQGANETYEQY
v_call: TRBV21-1; cdr3_length: 22; clone_size: NA; cdr3_aa: ASSKERTGTSGHPVISSTDTQY
v_call: TRBV2; cdr3_length: 13; clone_size: few; cdr3_aa: ASKFDGIVDQPQH
v_call: TRBV7-9; cdr3_length: 14; clone_size: NA; cdr3_aa: ASSLHPGANNSPLH
v_call: TRBV19; cdr3_length: 11; clone_size: NA; cdr3_aa: ASSIGIRSKLF
v_call: TRBV6-1; cdr3_length: 14; clone_size: NA; cdr3_aa: ASSEALGTIGDTQY
v_call: TRBV18; cdr3_length: 14; clone_size: NA; cdr3_aa: ASSPGPEVSYNEQF